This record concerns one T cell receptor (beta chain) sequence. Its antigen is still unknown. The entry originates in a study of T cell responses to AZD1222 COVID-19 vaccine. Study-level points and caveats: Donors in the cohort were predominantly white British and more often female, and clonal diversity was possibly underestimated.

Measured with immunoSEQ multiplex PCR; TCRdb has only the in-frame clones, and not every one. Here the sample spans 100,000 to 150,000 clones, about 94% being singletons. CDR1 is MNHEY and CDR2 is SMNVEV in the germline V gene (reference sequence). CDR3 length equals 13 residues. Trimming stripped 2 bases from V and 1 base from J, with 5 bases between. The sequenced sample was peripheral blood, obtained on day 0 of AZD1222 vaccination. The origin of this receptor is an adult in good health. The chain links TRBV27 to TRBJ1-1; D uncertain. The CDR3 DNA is TGTGCCAGCAGTTTAACCGAGAACACTGAAGCTTTCTTT. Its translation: CASSLTENTEAFF.